This record concerns one TCR beta chain sequence. This clonotype was detected many times. Its binding antigen is unknown. Per-nucleotide qualities are absent, and no much larger clonotype sits a single base away. The TCR beta CDR3 regions were amplified from the RNA transcripts. The first round of RT-PCR for the TCR CDR3 was performed with the HTBI primer set and the Qiagen OneStep RT-PCR kit. Libraries were constructed in a second round of multiplex PCR, after which size selection and purification were carried out. Sequencing of the libraries was done on an Illumina HiSeq2000 using paired-end 100 bp reads. In the paper's pipeline: SOAPnuke was used to process the raw data, removing reads that contained adapters or uncalled bases, had a mean Phred below 15, or lacked an exact match to the constant primer or identifier. High-quality paired reads were merged with COPE v1.2.5, and unique nucleotide sequences were defined as clonotypes. MiTCR v1.1 was used to align clonotypes to the IMGT TRBV, TRBD and TRBJ reference segments. Only V-J combinations with frequency above 0.0001, covering about 99% of repertoires, were analysed. The TCS score was defined as the ratio of F50 (clonal expansion) to E x V (chaos), calculated using BLOSUM62-based TCRdist between CDR3 peptides within each V-J. Welch's t-statistics and random forest reduced 450 to 600 V-J features to roughly 13, which were used in a naive Bayes classifier (R e1071). The Morisita-Horn index was used to measure how similar the thyroid and blood repertoires were. The public sequencing data were trimmed at Q25 with fastp and processed into clonotypes with MiXCR by TCRdb, which kept only in-frame beta chains. Here each entry gathers all rows of one CDR3 protein and keeps the most common genes and DNA. TCRdb, not the original authors, processed these V and J calls. The sample table shows some 800,000 distinct CDR3 sequences, and over 35% are seen once. The ten largest make up about 9% of the sample.

This specimen comes from a study of T cells in Graves' hyperthyroidism and ophthalmopathy (dated by TCRdb to between 2017 and 2020). Study-level background: Peripheral blood was collected at initial diagnosis, before any treatment. In several Graves' hyperthyroidism patients, the study also compared T-cell repertoires from thyroid tissue with T-cell repertoires from blood. An independent validation cohort of 18 to 20 hyperthyroidism patients and about 15 patients who later progressed to ophthalmopathy tested prospective prediction of ophthalmopathy. Once sampling was done, hyperthyroidism patients were given methimazole at a starting dose of 30 mg daily, whereas ophthalmopathy patients were given high-dose intravenous methylprednisolone. A discovery cohort of about 100 patients, roughly 45 with Graves' ophthalmopathy and about 58 with stable Graves' hyperthyroidism, was used to find distinguishing TCR V-J signatures. The 100 discovery patients were randomly split 7:3 into training and test sets. According to the paper, TCR Vbeta CDR3 sequencing was carried out on approximately 140 peripheral blood samples, which came from 40 to 45 ophthalmopathy, under 80 hyperthyroidism and roughly 17 progressor patients.

Stable Graves' hyperthyroidism was defined as no progression to ophthalmopathy during 18 months of follow-up. Hyperthyroidism patients were newly diagnosed, had a disease duration of under 2 months, and were aged 18 to 65 years. Exclusion was applied to patients with uncontrolled infections, other autoimmune diseases, pregnancy or lactation. Diagnoses were established on the basis of clinical symptoms, serum thyroxine and TRAb, thyroid ultrasound, and orbital computed tomography. PBMCs were isolated from around 10 ml of fresh peripheral blood by Ficoll-Paque density gradient centrifugation. Total RNA was extracted with Trizol reagent, and quality was checked on an Agilent 2100 Bioanalyzer. The paper as a whole reports these results and caveats: Sample size was not statistically predetermined, and investigators were not blinded to group allocation. Ophthalmopathy was separated from stable hyperthyroidism by a 13 V-J signature model, with approximately 86% sensitivity and approximately 81% specificity obtained in cross-validation and 80%/75% obtained in testing. Most expanded thyroid clonotypes (frequency above 0.001) were also detected in blood, a finding suggesting that blood repertoires may reflect thyroid immune responses. During validation, the model predicted progression to ophthalmopathy a median of roughly six months ahead of onset, with around 65% sensitivity and about 72% specificity.

The receptor's source is a man between 18 and 35 years old with Graves' hyperthyroidism. Sequenced input: blood.

The DNA sequence follows: TGCAGTGCTAGAGACAGCTATGGCTACACCTTC. Its product reads: CSARDSYGYTF. Recombination connected TRBV20-1 to TRBJ1-2; too little of a D gene remains to name it. CDR1 and CDR2 are read off the germline V gene (reference sequence) as DFQATT and SNEGSKA. The CDR3 starts with the cysteine, ends with the phenylalanine, and has 11 residues. CDR3 DNA only is kept here, 33 bases in frame from base 1. The junction shows trimming of 0 bases on V and 4 bases on J, plus 3 bases between the germline ends.